This T cell receptor (beta chain) was sequenced in a study of T-cell memory formation after mild COVID-19. About the study: TCR clustering was largely donor specific.

With V trimmed by 5 bases and J by 6 bases, 12 bases remained unmatched. Germline values: CDR1 MDHEN, CDR2 SYDVKM. This CDR3 has 16 residues. TCRdb processed the 5' RACE reads anew with MiXCR; each CDR3 protein has one entry. The sample holds around 340,000 distinct CDR3 sequences, around an eighth seen once. This sequence originates from a man younger than 35 who had mild COVID-19 (a few samples of this study predate the infection). Cell type and time point are not known. The sequencing sample was made of PBMCs or a T cell subset sorted from them (not recorded which). The genes are TRBV28 and TRBJ1-2, with 10 nucleotides matching TRBD1. The DNA for the CDR3 is TGTGCCAGCAGTCCATCGGACAGGGGGATTTGGAATGGCTACACCTTC. Protein: CASSPSDRGIWNGYTF.